This note documents a single T cell receptor beta chain sequence. The protocol was immunoSEQ multiplex PCR, while the TCRdb copy is restricted to in-frame clones and leaves out a portion. The sample includes 150,000 to 200,000 clones, about 90% seen only once; the top ten take around 12%. Germline CDR1 reads KGHSH; CDR2 reads LQKENI. CDR3 length: 13 residues. The V end lost 5 bases, the J end lost 0 bases, and 7 bases lay between the germline ends. The source of the sample is a study of control samples from healthy donors and cancer patients. Specimen: blood. The TCR was taken from a man younger than 40 in good health. The rearrangement links TRBV18 to TRBJ1-1; D unresolved. The chain's CDR3 is CASSGGLNTEAFF. In DNA form, the CDR3 reads TGTGCCAGCTCAGGAGGGTTGAACACTGAAGCTTTCTTT.